Following are 7 T cell receptor beta chains from one sample sequenced in a study of breast tumors, draining lymph nodes, adjacent tissues. TCRdb used MiXCR to reprocess the multiplex PCR reads, holding one entry per CDR3 protein. The table lists around 70,000 distinct CDR3 sequences, about 40% of them singletons. The sequenced material came from breast tumor tissue. These receptors were collected from a female donor with breast cancer. Some clones in this sample may be carry-over from other donors' samples.

The rearrangement links TRBV7-8 to TRBJ2-3; 13 nucleotides agree with TRBD2. The CDR3 contains 20 residues. Per the germline V gene, CDR1 is SGHVS and CDR2 is FQNEAQ. The trim removed 5 bases at V and 4 bases at J, leaving 18 bases unmatched. The CDR3 here is CASSPDGRGTSGGVADTQYF. The CDR3 DNA follows: TGTGCCAGCAGCCCAGATGGTAGGGGAACTAGCGGGGGGGTCGCAGATACGCAGTATTTT.

The J gene is TRBJ2-1, the V gene TRBV7-6, with unresolved D. The length of the CDR3 is 15 residues. Germline V lookup: CDR1 SGHVS, CDR2 FNYEAQ. The CDR3 reads CALPLFGSSYNEQFF. In DNA form, the CDR3 reads TGTGCTCTACCCCTTTTTGGTAGCTCCTACAATGAGCAGTTCTTC.

In the case of this clonotype: At one end the junction does not follow the germline gene, possibly because of a read error. The chain carries TRBV5-1 and TRBJ2-3; the D is unclear. Germline CDR1 and CDR2: SGHRS and YFSETQ. The CDR3 sequence is 12 residues long. The CDR3 bases are TGCGCCAGCAGCTCCAACACAGATACGCACTATTTT. Translation gives CASSSNTDTHYF.

This clonotype was detected ten times or more. This chain uses TRBV20-1 with TRBJ2-5; no definite D call. V lost 2 bases and J lost 4, with 5 bases in between. The CDR3 length is 11 residues. Germline lookup yields CDR1 DFQATT and CDR2 SNEGSKA (reference sequence). In DNA, the CDR3 is TGCAGTGCTAGAAGTCGAGAGACCCAGTACTTC. Encoded protein: CSARSRETQYF.

The sample holds many counts of this clonotype. The chain combines TRBV7-9 with TRBJ2-5; no reliable D call. The CDR3 consists of 14 residues. Germline loops: CDR1 SEHNR, CDR2 FQNEAQ (reference sequence). V was shortened by 3 bases and J by 0 bases, with 8 bases between the two germline ends. The CDR3 loop reads CASSFDTYQETQYF. The CDR3 region has the DNA TGTGCCAGCAGCTTCGACACGTACCAAGAGACCCAGTACTTC.

The genes are TRBV20-1 and TRBJ2-5, with 13 bases fitting TRBD2. The V gene end was trimmed by 4 bases and the J gene end by 5 bases; junction bases not matched to a gene: 7. Germline CDR1 and CDR2: DFQATT and SNEGSKA (reference sequence). This CDR3 contains 15 residues. The CDR3 DNA reads TGCAGTGCTACAGGACTAGCGGGAGATGGGGAGACCCAGTACTTC. It translates to CSATGLAGDGETQYF.

For the CDR3, the DNA is TGCAGCGCCCAGTCCAGGGGTGATAACTATGGCTACACCTTC. Its translation: CSAQSRGDNYGYTF. The rearrangement joins TRBV29-1 to TRBJ1-2; maybe TRBD1 (6 bases). This CDR3 has 14 residues. The germline V and J ends were trimmed by 7 bases and 1 base, with 16 bases remaining between them. The germline V gene encodes CDR1 SQVTM and CDR2 ANQGSEA.